What follows are 24 T cell receptor beta chains derived from one specimen sequenced in a study of human T cells and chemical hapten exposure. As for time point: pre-sensitization, week 0. As for treatment: therapeutic diphenylcyclopropenone sensitization with weekly scalp DPC. TCRdb reanalysed the RACE reads using MiXCR and keeps one entry per CDR3 protein. Among 57,000 or so distinct CDR3 sequences listed, 11% were seen once. Source: whole blood, taken in connection with sensitization to the hapten diphenylcyclopropenone (DPC). Receptors were obtained from a woman aged 40 to 50 with alopecia areata. Some clones in this sample may be carry-over from other donors' samples.

There are many counts of this clonotype. The chain uses TRBV4-2 and TRBJ2-3; 7 bases map to TRBD2. The CDR3 extends over 16 amino acids. The V and J ends lost 2 bases and 1 base, in that order; junction bases with no gene match: 6. The germline V gene has CDR1 LGHNA and CDR2 YNFKEQ. CDR3 coding DNA: TGTGCCAGCAGCCAATCGTTAGCGGGCGGCACAGATACGCAGTATTTT. Amino acid sequence: CASSQSLAGGTDTQYF.

Turning to this clonotype: One base away lies a much larger clone, so this may be a sequencing read error. The rearrangement links TRBV4-3 to TRBJ1-1, with D possibly TRBD1 on 5 matching bases. The CDR3 totals 13 residues. Germline V gene data show CDR1 as LGHNA and CDR2 as YSLEER. CDR3 sequence reads: CASGQRGITEAFF. Here the CDR3 DNA reads TGCGCCAGCGGCCAACGGGGGATCACTGAAGCTTTCTTT.

Many counts were recorded for this clonotype. The V gene is TRBV12-3 or TRBV12-4, the J gene TRBJ1-1; D perhaps matches TRBD1 (5 bases). The V end lost 3 bases, the J end lost 6 bases, and 14 bases lay between the germline ends. The length of the CDR3 is 14 residues. CDR3 nucleotide sequence: TGTGCCAGCAGTTTTCTGATAGAAGGGGCTGAAGCTTTCTTT. It codes for CASSFLIEGAEAFF.

The J gene is TRBJ2-6, the V gene TRBV30; TRBD2 matches 15 bases. This CDR3 is built from 19 residues. Germline V gene lookup returns CDR1 GTSNPN and CDR2 SVGIG (reference sequence). J gave up 0 bases and V 6 bases, and 9 bases lay outside the gene matches. Written as DNA, the CDR3 is TGTGCCTGTCCCGGGACTAGCGGGGGGCCTCACTCTGGGGCCAACGTCCTGACTTTC. It is translated as CACPGTSGGPHSGANVLTF.

In this sample, this clonotype turned up many times. This chain links TRBV6-4 with TRBJ2-1, with 13 bases fitting TRBD2. The length of the CDR3 is 16 residues. V trimming: 3 bases; J trimming: 8 bases; junction bases outside the gene matches: 7. Germline CDR1 and CDR2: MRHNA and SNTAGT. The CDR3 loop is CASSESTSGGADEQFF. In nucleotides, the CDR3 is TGTGCCAGCAGTGAGTCTACTAGCGGGGGGGCGGATGAGCAGTTCTTC.

In this sample, this clonotype turned up many times. This chain uses TRBV30 with TRBJ2-7; 8 bases line up with TRBD1. Trimming took 5 bases from V and 6 from J; bases not matched to a gene: 9. CDR1 is GTSNPN and CDR2 is SVGIG in the germline V gene (reference sequence). The CDR3 is 13 amino acids. The CDR3 reads CAWSPGQVGEQYF. Here the CDR3 DNA reads TGTGCCTGGTCACCGGGACAGGTGGGCGAGCAGTACTTC.

This clonotype was recorded many times. This chain joins TRBV6-5 and TRBJ2-2; the D gene is possibly TRBD2 (6 bases). The CDR3 spans 15 residues. Trimming took off 2 bases at V and 1 base at J, with 8 bases between the two ends. Germline values: CDR1 MNHEY, CDR2 SVGAGI. CDR3 region: CASSYQGGNTGELFF. DNA for the CDR3: TGTGCCAGCAGTTACCAGGGAGGGAACACCGGGGAGCTGTTTTTT.

This clonotype showed up just a few times. The V gene is TRBV12-3 or TRBV12-4, the J gene TRBJ2-5; perhaps TRBD2 as D (5 bases). V lost 5 bases to trimming and J lost 6 bases, with 13 bases between them. CDR3 length: 13 residues. In DNA, the CDR3 is TGTGCCAGCAGTGTCGCTAGGAGGAAGACCCAGTACTTC. This sequence encodes CASSVARRKTQYF.

This clonotype was observed at least ten times. The J gene is TRBJ1-1, the V gene TRBV11-1; D remains unclear. The CDR3 spans 13 residues. Germline-derived CDR1 and CDR2 are SGHAT and FQDESV (reference sequence). V was trimmed by 2 bases and J by 7 bases, leaving 11 bases between them. Written as DNA, the CDR3 is TGTGCCAGCAGCTTATCCGAAGACTTTGAAGCTTTCTTT. It is translated as CASSLSEDFEAFF.

This clonotype showed up just a few times. V is TRBV6-5 and J is TRBJ1-2; 7 bases match TRBD1. The CDR3 runs 16 residues. The germline V gene has CDR1 MNHEY and CDR2 SVGAGI. The J segment lost 8 bases and the V segment lost 1 base, leaving 13 bases of the junction unmatched. In nucleotides, the CDR3 is TGTGCCAGCAGTTACTGGGGCCCGGACAGGACCGGAGGCTACACCTTC. The encoded protein is CASSYWGPDRTGGYTF.

This CDR3 is CASSSSYEQYF. In nucleotides, the CDR3 is TGTGCCAGCAGTTCATCCTACGAGCAGTACTTC. J is TRBJ2-7 and V is TRBV28, with D unclear. Trimming stripped 4 bases from V and 1 base from J, with 2 bases between. Germline CDR1 and CDR2: MDHEN and SYDVKM. There are 11 residues in the CDR3.

DNA for the CDR3: TGTGCCAGCCTACCTCACTCGAACACTGAAGCTTTCTTT. This translates into CASLPHSNTEAFF. V gene TRBV28 combines with J gene TRBJ1-1; unclear D gene. This CDR3 contains 13 residues. In germline, CDR1 is MDHEN, CDR2 SYDVKM. Trimming cost V 8 bases and J 1 base, with 11 bases left between them.

In this sample, this clonotype turned up a few times. The chain recombines TRBV7-9 with TRBJ2-5; D not resolved. V shed 5 bases and J shed 5 bases, with 9 bases lying between them. The length of the CDR3 is 12 residues. Germline CDR1 is SEHNR and CDR2 is FQNEAQ (reference sequence). In DNA, the CDR3 is TGTGCCAGCAGCCCAGCATGGGAGACCCAGTACTTC. Translation: CASSPAWETQYF.

The chain uses TRBV4-3 and TRBJ1-2; possibly TRBD1 for D (6 bases). Trimming removed 0 bases at V and 4 bases at J, with 12 bases between. The CDR3 covers 15 residues. Looked up from germline, CDR1 is LGHNA and CDR2 is YSLEER. CDR3 loop: CASSQDRGTSYGYTF. The CDR3 nucleotides read TGCGCCAGCAGCCAAGATAGGGGGACATCCTATGGCTACACCTTC.

This clonotype was found many times. The chain is built from TRBV19 and TRBJ2-1; the match to TRBD2 covers 13 bases. The germline V gene encodes CDR1 LNHDA and CDR2 SQIVND (reference sequence). Germline trimming cut 9 bases from V and 8 bases from J; bases unmatched to any gene: 13. There are 16 residues in the CDR3. CDR3 protein: CASRTSGSLLGDEQFF. Here the CDR3 DNA reads TGTGCCAGCAGGACTAGCGGGAGCCTCCTGGGGGATGAGCAGTTCTTC.

A word on this clonotype: This may come from a read error, since a much larger clone is one base off. The chain uses TRBV27 and TRBJ2-7, with 8 positions matching TRBD1. The CDR3 extends over 13 amino acids. With 3 bases clipped from V and 6 bases from J, the junction kept 4 bases outside the gene matches. Germline V lookup: CDR1 MNHEY, CDR2 SMNVEV (reference sequence). The CDR3 DNA reads as TGTGCCAGCAGTTTCGGACAGGGCATCGAGCAGTACTTC. Amino acid sequence: CASSFGQGIEQYF.

The sample holds a few counts of this clonotype. The rearrangement joins TRBV9 to TRBJ2-5, with no clear D. From germline, CDR1 is SGDLS and CDR2 YYNGEE. This CDR3 spans 11 amino acids. Trimming pared 3 bases from V and 2 bases from J, leaving 2 bases between. The CDR3 coding sequence is TGTGCCAGCAGCGGACAAGAGACCCAGTACTTC. Encoded protein: CASSGQETQYF.

The genes are TRBV5-1 and TRBJ2-2, with 8 bases that match TRBD1. There are 16 residues in the CDR3. The V segment lost 6 bases and the J segment 1 base; nucleotides outside the gene matches: 8. The germline V gene encodes CDR1 SGHRS and CDR2 YFSETQ. CDR3 protein: CASTPPGQGNTGELFF. DNA for the CDR3: TGCGCCAGCACCCCGCCAGGACAGGGGAACACCGGGGAGCTGTTTTTT.

This clonotype was recorded at least ten times. The rearrangement links TRBV7-9 to TRBJ2-1; D not certain. Germline CDR1 and CDR2: SEHNR and FQNEAQ (reference sequence). The CDR3 is 14 amino acids. Between the trimmed V and J ends, which lost 1 base and 6 bases, there was a span of 10 bases. In nucleotides, the CDR3 is TGTGCCAGCAGCTTAGTAGGGATCGGCAATGAGCAGTTCTTC. This codes for CASSLVGIGNEQFF.

This clonotype has at least ten counts. The chain has TRBV11-2 and TRBJ2-7; the D gene is possibly TRBD2 (5 bases). Germline values: CDR1 SGHAT, CDR2 FQNNGV. Trimming took off 5 bases at V and 4 bases at J, with 6 bases between the two ends. This CDR3 is built from 11 residues. CDR3 region: CASSPGYEQYF. Here the CDR3 DNA reads TGTGCCAGCAGCCCGGGGTACGAGCAGTACTTC.

The chain uses TRBV7-2 and TRBJ1-4; 7 bases match TRBD1. The germline gives CDR1 SGHTA, CDR2 FQGNSA. This CDR3 is built from 15 residues. Unmatched junction bases numbered 4, after V lost 5 bases and J lost 1 base. This CDR3 is CASSPRTGTNEKLFF. For the CDR3, the DNA is TGTGCCAGCAGCCCCCGGACAGGAACTAATGAAAAACTGTTTTTT.

V gene TRBV12-3 or TRBV12-4 combines with J gene TRBJ2-1; D uncertain. V shed 7 bases and J shed 2 bases, with 6 bases lying between them. This CDR3 is 12 amino acids long. CDR3 sequence reads: CASTRTYNEQFF. CDR3 in DNA: TGTGCCAGCACCAGGACCTACAATGAGCAGTTCTTC.

This clonotype occurred many times. CDR3 nucleotide sequence: TGCAGTGGGAAAGAGGTGGCATACGATTATCAGCCCCAGCATTTT. Translating gives CSGKEVAYDYQPQHF. The chain employs TRBV20-1 and TRBJ1-5; D not resolved. CDR3 length equals 15 residues. With 7 bases removed from V and 5 bases from J, the gap between germline ends came to 21 bases. Germline CDR1 is DFQATT and CDR2 is SNEGSKA (reference sequence).

This clonotype has a count of ten or more. The V gene is TRBV28, the J gene TRBJ1-1; D perhaps matches TRBD1 (5 bases). CDR1 and CDR2 (germline): MDHEN, SYDVKM. There are 12 residues in the CDR3. Deletions cut 7 bases from V and 4 bases from J, with 10 bases between. CDR3 in amino acids: CASTRRGTEAFF. CDR3 DNA sequence: TGTGCCAGCACCAGGAGGGGCACTGAAGCTTTCTTT.